These T cell receptor beta chains were read from a single sample in a study of cytomegalovirus exposure and HLA in healthy donors. TCRdb's copy holds only in-frame clones and misses some; the assay was immunoSEQ multiplex PCR. The table includes tens of thousands of clones, around 93% detected once. Input material: PBMCs. The receptors derive from a man younger than 35 in good health and CMV-seropositive. CDR3s leave out the opening cysteine and the closing phenylalanine or tryptophan.

j_call cdr3_length v_call cdr3_aa
TRBJ2-7 13 TRBV7-9 ASSSGTSVLREQY
TRBJ2-7 13 TRBV15 ATSSAGTGSSEQY
TRBJ2-3 10 TRBV10-2 ASSYQLGAQY
TRBJ1-1 12 TRBV19 ASSSGQPILRAF
TRBJ2-3 13 TRBV7-3 ASNPDRASTDTQY
TRBJ2-3 13 TRBV6-5 ASSPSGLATDTQY
TRBJ1-4 14 TRBV10-3 AISESLGQGDEKLF
TRBJ2-6 14 TRBV19 ASMDLGASGANVLT
TRBJ1-4 14 TRBV5-1 ASSFQPGQSNEKLF
TRBJ2-3 15 TRBV28 ASSLQGGQAYTDTQY
TRBJ2-3 15 TRBV9 ASSPPLETGATDTQY
TRBJ1-5 12 TRBV6-5 ASRGQGAGQPQH
TRBJ1-2 14 TRBV30 AWSGTRQSMVYGYT
TRBJ2-7 13 TRBV7-8 ASSLVWSSSYEQY
TRBJ2-1 15 TRBV28 ASSFPVGSSSYNEQF
TRBJ2-3 11 TRBV5-1 ASRGGPGDTQY
TRBJ2-7 13 TRBV28 ASSSGDTLSYEQY
TRBJ1-5 10 TRBV6-6 ASSYPRQPQH
TRBJ2-7 13 TRBV15 ATSSRDRAIYEQY
TRBJ2-7 14 TRBV11-2 ASSFGGTGGAYEQY
TRBJ1-1 12 TRBV28 ASSSGVWNTEAF
TRBJ2-6 14 TRBV7-3 ASSLGQFSGANVLT
TRBJ2-1 14 TRBV9 ASSVGLAGTYNEQF
TRBJ2-1 14 TRBV19 ASSKWDRGLYNEQF
TRBJ2-7 13 TRBV7-6 ASSLEWGGEDEQY
TRBJ2-7 12 TRBV5-4 ASSSTGRRIEQY
TRBJ2-3 13 TRBV29-1 SVMRAGKSTDTQY
TRBJ2-1 14 TRBV23-1 ASSHTPGQGKDEQF
TRBJ1-1 11 TRBV6-1 ASSDGGPGQSL
TRBJ2-5 12 TRBV18 ASGAPSGEETQY
TRBJ2-3 10 TRBV6-6 ASRLAVDTQY
TRBJ1-2 13 TRBV6-1 ASSEWVEGDYGYT
TRBJ2-3 9 TRBV30 ACRVKGTQY
TRBJ1-5 12 TRBV28 ASSLPGANQPQH
TRBJ2-3 13 TRBV28 ASRSGGSPTDTQY
TRBJ2-5 13 TRBV28 ASTLYAGGTETQY
TRBJ1-1 14 TRBV27 ASSFYYRNLPAEAF
TRBJ2-7 12 TRBV7-9 ASSFETGAYEQY
TRBJ1-1 12 TRBV6-4 ASSGLPSTGIAF
TRBJ2-4 14 TRBV6-5 ASSYSGRVAKNIQY
TRBJ2-5 12 TRBV6-5 ASSFRQDQETQY
TRBJ2-3 12 TRBV4-2 ASSQEQGTDTQY
TRBJ2-3 13 TRBV5-1 ASRRSGVAEDTQY
TRBJ2-1 14 TRBV28 ASSSSSGSSYNEQF
TRBJ2-7 13 TRBV5-6 ASSSYGQGQYEQY
TRBJ2-4 14 TRBV6-1 ASSEGLGASGNIQY
TRBJ1-1 12 TRBV9 ASSGGTVNTEAF
TRBJ2-5 12 TRBV4-1 ASSSSPDQETQY